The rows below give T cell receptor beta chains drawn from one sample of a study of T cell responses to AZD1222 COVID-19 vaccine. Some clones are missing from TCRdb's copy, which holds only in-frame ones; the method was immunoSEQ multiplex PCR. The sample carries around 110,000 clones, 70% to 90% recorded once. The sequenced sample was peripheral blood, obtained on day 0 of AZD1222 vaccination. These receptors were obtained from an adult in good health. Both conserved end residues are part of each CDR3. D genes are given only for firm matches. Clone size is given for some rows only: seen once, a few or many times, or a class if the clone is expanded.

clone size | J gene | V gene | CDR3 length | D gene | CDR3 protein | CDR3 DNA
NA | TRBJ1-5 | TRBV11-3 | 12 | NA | CASSLGEQPQHF | TGTGCCAGCAGCCTAGGTGAGCAGCCCCAGCATTTT
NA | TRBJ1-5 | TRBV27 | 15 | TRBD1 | CASSTGQGRNQPQHF | TGTGCCAGCAGTACAGGACAGGGACGCAATCAGCCCCAGCATTTT
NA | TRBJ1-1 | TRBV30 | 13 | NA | CAWARGPGTEAFF | TGTGCCTGGGCCAGAGGCCCGGGAACTGAAGCTTTCTTT
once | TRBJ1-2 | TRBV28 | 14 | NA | CASSRLGENYGYTF | TGTGCCAGCAGTCGATTGGGAGAGAACTATGGCTACACCTTC
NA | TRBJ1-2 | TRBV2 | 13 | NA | CASSEAAGDGYTF | TGTGCCAGCAGTGAAGCGGCAGGAGATGGCTACACCTTC
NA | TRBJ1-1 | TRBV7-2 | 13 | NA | CASSLGQVSEAFF | TGTGCCAGCAGCTTAGGTCAGGTTTCTGAAGCTTTCTTT
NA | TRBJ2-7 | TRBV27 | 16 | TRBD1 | CASSLFPGQGFIEQYF | TGTGCCAGCAGCCTCTTTCCGGGACAGGGATTTATCGAGCAGTACTTC
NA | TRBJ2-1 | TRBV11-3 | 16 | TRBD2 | CASSHLAGTPYNEQFF | TGTGCCAGCAGCCATCTAGCGGGCACACCTTACAATGAGCAGTTCTTC
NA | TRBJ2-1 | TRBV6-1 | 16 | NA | CASSESPVIPYNEQFF | TGTGCCAGCAGTGAATCCCCCGTCATTCCCTACAATGAGCAGTTCTTC
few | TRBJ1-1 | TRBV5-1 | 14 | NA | CASSLRGENTEAFF | TGCGCCAGCAGCTTGCGGGGGGAGAACACTGAAGCTTTCTTT
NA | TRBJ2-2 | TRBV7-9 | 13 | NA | CASSLEREGELFF | TGTGCCAGCAGCTTAGAAAGGGAAGGGGAGCTGTTTTTT
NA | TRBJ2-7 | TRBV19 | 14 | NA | CASTPRGRGSEQYF | TGTGCCAGTACCCCCCGGGGGAGGGGGTCCGAGCAGTACTTC
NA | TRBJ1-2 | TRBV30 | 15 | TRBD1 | CAWSVGSTGGYGYTF | TGTGCCTGGAGTGTAGGGTCAACAGGGGGCTATGGCTACACCTTC
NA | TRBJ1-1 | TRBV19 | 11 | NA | CASIDYTEAFF | TGTGCCAGTATTGATTACACTGAAGCTTTCTTT
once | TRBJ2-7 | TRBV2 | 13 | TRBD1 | CASRGQGNYEQYF | TGTGCCAGCAGGGGACAGGGCAACTACGAGCAGTACTTC
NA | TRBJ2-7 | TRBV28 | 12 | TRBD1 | CASDQGAREQYF | TGTGCCAGCGACCAGGGGGCGCGCGAGCAGTACTTC
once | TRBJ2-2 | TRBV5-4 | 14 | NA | CASSLGTFSGELFF | TGTGCCAGCAGCTTGGGGACCTTCTCCGGGGAGCTGTTTTTT
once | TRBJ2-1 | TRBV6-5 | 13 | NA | CASSYGPTGEQFF | TGTGCCAGCAGTTATGGTCCCACCGGGGAGCAGTTCTTC
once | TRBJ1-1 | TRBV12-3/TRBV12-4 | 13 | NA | CASSLGRNTEAFF | TGTGCCAGCAGTTTGGGCAGGAACACTGAAGCTTTCTTT
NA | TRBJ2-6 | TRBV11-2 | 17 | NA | CASSLRLSSSGANVLTF | TGTGCCAGCAGCCTCCGGCTATCTAGCTCTGGGGCCAACGTCCTGACTTTC
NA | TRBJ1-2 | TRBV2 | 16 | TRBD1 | CASRPLIWTGGGGYTF | TGTGCCAGCAGACCCCTTATTTGGACAGGGGGCGGTGGCTACACCTTC
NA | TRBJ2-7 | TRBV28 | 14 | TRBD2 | CASSVPGLVYEQYF | TGTGCCAGCAGCGTCCCGGGACTAGTGTACGAGCAGTACTTC
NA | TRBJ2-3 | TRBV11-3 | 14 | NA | CASKRGGPSDTQYF | TGTGCCAGCAAAAGAGGTGGACCCTCAGATACGCAGTATTTT